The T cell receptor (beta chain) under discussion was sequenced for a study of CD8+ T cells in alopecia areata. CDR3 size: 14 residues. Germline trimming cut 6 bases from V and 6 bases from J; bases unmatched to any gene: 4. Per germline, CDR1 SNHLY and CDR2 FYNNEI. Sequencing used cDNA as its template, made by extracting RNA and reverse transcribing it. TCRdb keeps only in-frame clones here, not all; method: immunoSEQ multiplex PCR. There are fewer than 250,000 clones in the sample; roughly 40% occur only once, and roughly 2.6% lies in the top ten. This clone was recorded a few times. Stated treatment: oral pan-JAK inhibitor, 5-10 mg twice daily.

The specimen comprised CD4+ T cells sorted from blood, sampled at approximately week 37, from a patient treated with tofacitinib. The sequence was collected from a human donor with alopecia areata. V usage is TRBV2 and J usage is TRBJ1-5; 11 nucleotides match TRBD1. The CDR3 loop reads CASRRDRGAQPQHF. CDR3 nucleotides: TGTGCCAGCAGGAGGGACAGGGGGGCTCAGCCCCAGCATTTT.